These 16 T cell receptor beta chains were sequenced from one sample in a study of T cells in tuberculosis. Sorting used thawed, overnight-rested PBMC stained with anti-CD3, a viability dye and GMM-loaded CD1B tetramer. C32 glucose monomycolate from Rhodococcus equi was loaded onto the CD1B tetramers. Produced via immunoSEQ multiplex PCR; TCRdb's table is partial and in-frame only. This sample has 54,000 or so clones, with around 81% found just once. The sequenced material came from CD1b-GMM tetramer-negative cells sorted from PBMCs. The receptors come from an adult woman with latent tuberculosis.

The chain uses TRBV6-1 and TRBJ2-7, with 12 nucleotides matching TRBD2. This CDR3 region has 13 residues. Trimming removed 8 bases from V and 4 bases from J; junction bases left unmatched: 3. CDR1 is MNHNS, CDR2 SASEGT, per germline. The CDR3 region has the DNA TGTGCCAGCGGACTAGCGGGAAGGTACGAGCAGTACTTC. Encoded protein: CASGLAGRYEQYF.

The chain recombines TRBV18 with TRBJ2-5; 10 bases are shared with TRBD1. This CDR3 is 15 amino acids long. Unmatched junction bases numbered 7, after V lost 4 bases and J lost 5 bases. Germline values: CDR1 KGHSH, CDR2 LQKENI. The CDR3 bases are TGTGCCAGCTCACTTCAGACAGGGGGCAGGGAGACCCAGTACTTC. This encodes CASSLQTGGRETQYF. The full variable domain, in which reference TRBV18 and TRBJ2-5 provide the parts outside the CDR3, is NAGVMQNPRHLVRRRGQEARLRCSPMKGHSHVYWYRQLPEEGLKFMVYLQKENIIDESGMPKERFSAEFPKEGPSILRIQQVVRGDSAAYFCASSLQTGGRETQYFGPGTRLLVL.

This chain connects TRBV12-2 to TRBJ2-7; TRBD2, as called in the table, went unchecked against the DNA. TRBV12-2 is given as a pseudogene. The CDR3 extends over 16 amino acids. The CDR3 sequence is CASRFGEGLASYEQYF. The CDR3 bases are TGTGCAAGTCGCTTCGGGGAGGGACTAGCTTCCTACGAGCAGTACTTC.

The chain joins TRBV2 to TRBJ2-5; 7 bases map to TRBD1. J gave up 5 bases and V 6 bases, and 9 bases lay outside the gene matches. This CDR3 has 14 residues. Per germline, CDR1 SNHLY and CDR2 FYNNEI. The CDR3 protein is CASSLTGDGETQYF. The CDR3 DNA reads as TGTGCCAGCAGCCTCACAGGGGATGGGGAGACCCAGTACTTC.

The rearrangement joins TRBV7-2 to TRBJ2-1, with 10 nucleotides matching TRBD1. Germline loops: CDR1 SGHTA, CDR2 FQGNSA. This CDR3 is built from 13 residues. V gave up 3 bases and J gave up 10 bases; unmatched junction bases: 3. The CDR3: CASSFDRGPEQFF. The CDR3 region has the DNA TGTGCCAGCAGCTTCGACAGGGGGCCCGAGCAGTTCTTC.

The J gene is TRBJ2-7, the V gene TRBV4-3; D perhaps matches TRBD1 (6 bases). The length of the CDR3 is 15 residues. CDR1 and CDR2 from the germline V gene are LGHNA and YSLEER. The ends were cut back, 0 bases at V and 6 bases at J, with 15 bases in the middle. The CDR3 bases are TGCGCCAGCAGCCAAGACGAACAGGGCCCCTCCGAGCAGTACTTC. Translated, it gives CASSQDEQGPSEQYF.

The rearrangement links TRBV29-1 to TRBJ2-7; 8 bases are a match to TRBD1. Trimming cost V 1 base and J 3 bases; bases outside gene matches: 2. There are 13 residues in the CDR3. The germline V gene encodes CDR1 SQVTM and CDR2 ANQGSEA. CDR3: CSVEAGQGYEQYF. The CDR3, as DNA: TGCAGCGTTGAAGCCGGACAGGGCTACGAGCAGTACTTC.

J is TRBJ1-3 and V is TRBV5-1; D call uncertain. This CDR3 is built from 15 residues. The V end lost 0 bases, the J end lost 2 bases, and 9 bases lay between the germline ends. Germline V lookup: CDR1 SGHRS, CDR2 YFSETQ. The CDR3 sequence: CASSLGGKTGNTIYF. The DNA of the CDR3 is TGCGCCAGCAGCTTGGGCGGGAAGACTGGAAACACCATATATTTT. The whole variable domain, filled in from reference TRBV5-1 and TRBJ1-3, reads KAGVTQTPRYLIKTRGQQVTLSCSPISGHRSVSWYQQTPGQGLQFLFEYFSETQRNKGNFPGRFSGRQFSNSRSEMNVSTLELGDSALYLCASSLGGKTGNTIYFGEGSWLTVV.

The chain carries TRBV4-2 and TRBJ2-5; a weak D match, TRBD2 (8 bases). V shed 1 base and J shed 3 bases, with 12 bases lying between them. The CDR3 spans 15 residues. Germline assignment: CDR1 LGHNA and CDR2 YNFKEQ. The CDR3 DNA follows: TGTGCCAGCAGCCAAGGTAGCGGGACAGAAGAGACCCAGTACTTC. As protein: CASSQGSGTEETQYF.

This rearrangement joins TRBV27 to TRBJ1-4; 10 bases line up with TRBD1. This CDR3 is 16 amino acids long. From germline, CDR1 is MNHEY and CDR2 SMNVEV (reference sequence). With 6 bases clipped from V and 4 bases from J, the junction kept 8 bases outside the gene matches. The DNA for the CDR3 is TGTGCCAGCAGACTTAGAGGGACAGGGGTTAATGAAAAACTGTTTTTT. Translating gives CASRLRGTGVNEKLFF.

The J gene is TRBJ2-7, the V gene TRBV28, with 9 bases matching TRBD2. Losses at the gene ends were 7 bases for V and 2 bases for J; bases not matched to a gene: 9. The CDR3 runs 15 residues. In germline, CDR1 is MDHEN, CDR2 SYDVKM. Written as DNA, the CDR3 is TGTGCCAGCAAACCTAGCGGGGTCTTCACCTACGAGCAGTACTTC. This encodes CASKPSGVFTYEQYF. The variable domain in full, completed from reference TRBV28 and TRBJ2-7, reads DVKVTQSSRYLVKRTGEKVFLECVQDMDHENMFWYRQDPGLGLRLIYFSYDVKMKEKGDIPEGYSVSREKKERFSLILESASTNQTSMYLCASKPSGVFTYEQYFGPGTRLTVT.

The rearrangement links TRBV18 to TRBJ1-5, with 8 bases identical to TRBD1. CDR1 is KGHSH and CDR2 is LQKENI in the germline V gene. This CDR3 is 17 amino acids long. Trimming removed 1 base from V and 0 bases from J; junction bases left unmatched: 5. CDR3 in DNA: TGTGCCAGCTCACCACGGGGACAGGTCAATAGCAATCAGCCCCAGCATTTT. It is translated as CASSPRGQVNSNQPQHF. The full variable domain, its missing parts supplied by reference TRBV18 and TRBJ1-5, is NAGVMQNPRHLVRRRGQEARLRCSPMKGHSHVYWYRQLPEEGLKFMVYLQKENIIDESGMPKERFSAEFPKEGPSILRIQQVVRGDSAAYFCASSPRGQVNSNQPQHFGDGTRLSIL.

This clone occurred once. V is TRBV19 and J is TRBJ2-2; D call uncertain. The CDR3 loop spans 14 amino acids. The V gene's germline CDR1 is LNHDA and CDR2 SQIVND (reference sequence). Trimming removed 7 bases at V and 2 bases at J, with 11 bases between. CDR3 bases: TGTGCCAGTAACGCAGGCGTCAACACCGGGGAGCTGTTTTTT. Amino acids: CASNAGVNTGELFF.

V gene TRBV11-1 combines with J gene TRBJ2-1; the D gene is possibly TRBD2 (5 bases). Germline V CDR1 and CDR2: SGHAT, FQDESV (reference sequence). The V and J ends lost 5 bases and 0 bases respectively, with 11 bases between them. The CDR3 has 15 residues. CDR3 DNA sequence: TGTGCCAGCAGCGACCGGGATTCCTCCTACAATGAGCAGTTCTTC. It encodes CASSDRDSSYNEQFF. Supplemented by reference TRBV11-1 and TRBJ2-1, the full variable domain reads EAEVAQSPRYKITEKSQAVAFWCDPISGHATLYWYRQILGQGPELLVQFQDESVVDDSQLPKDRFSAERLKGVDSTLKIQPAELGDSAMYLCASSDRDSSYNEQFFGPGTRLTVL.

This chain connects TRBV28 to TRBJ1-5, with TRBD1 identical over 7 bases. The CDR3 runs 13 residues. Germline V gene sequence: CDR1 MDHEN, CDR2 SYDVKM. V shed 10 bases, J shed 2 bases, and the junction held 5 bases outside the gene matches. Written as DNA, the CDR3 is TGTGCCAACCAGGGGGACCGCAATCAGCCCCAGCATTTT. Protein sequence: CANQGDRNQPQHF.

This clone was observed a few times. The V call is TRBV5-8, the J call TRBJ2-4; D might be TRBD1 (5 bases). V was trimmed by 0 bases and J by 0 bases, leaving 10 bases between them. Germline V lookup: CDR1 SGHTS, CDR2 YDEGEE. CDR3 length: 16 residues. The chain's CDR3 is CASSLDRHLAKNIQYF. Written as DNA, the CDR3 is TGTGCCAGCAGCTTGGACAGGCACCTAGCCAAAAACATTCAGTACTTC.